This TCR beta chain was captured by sequencing in a study of cytomegalovirus exposure and HLA in healthy donors. Germline V gene data show CDR1 as SGHKS and CDR2 as YYEKEE (reference sequence). The CDR3 is 15 residues long. V was pared by 4 bases and J by 7 bases, with 9 bases of the junction left unmatched. PCR primers comprised 60 Vbeta and 13 Jbeta primers. The data were produced by immunoSEQ multiplex PCR, yet TCRdb's version contains in-frame clones alone and is incomplete. Of 90,000 to 120,000 clones in the sample, around 80% were seen once. The sample was PBMCs. The receptor was derived from a woman between 40 and 50 years old in good health and CMV-seronegative. The chain has TRBV5-5 and TRBJ1-5, with 9 bases identical to TRBD1. The CDR3 sequence is CASSETGQGGQPQHF. The DNA of the CDR3 is TGTGCCAGCAGCGAAACGGGACAGGGCGGCCAGCCCCAGCATTTT.